A single sample gave rise to the 20 T cell receptor beta chains below, sequenced in a study of blood T cell repertoires in COVID-19 (dated by TCRdb to about 2020). Library generation was performed with the immunoSEQ multiplex PCR assay. This immuneACCESS table, as held by TCRdb, lists in-frame sequences with V and J called but not all clones. Of the missing ones, under half trace to an unresolved V gene in checked studies; the others have no known cause. For this sample the table gives about 200,000 clones, of which roughly 75% were detected only once. The ten largest clones capture 4.5% to 7% of the sample. Sequenced: peripheral blood. The receptors were sampled from a woman in her 70s with acute or convalescent COVID-19.

The chain joins TRBV7-8 to TRBJ1-2, with D possibly matching TRBD1 (6 bases). CDR1 and CDR2 from the germline V gene are SGHVS and FQNEAQ. The V gene lost 1 base and the J gene lost 8 bases, with 20 bases spanning the gap. The CDR3 totals 16 residues. The CDR3 here is CASSLDRDGMGTGYTF. DNA for the CDR3: TGTGCCAGCAGCTTAGACAGGGATGGGATGGGTACGGGCTACACCTTC. The entire variable domain, with the rest obtained from reference TRBV7-8 and TRBJ1-2, is as follows: GAGVSQSPRYKVAKRGQDVALRCDPISGHVSLFWYQQALGQGPEFLTYFQNEAQLDKSGLPSDRFFAERPEGSVSTLKIQRTQQEDSAVYLCASSLDRDGMGTGYTFGSGTRLTVV.

The V gene is TRBV27, the J gene TRBJ2-5; D perhaps matches TRBD2 (6 bases). The CDR3 length is 13 residues. Germline V lookup: CDR1 MNHEY, CDR2 SMNVEV (reference sequence). The germline V and J ends were trimmed by 3 bases and 7 bases, with 12 bases remaining between them. DNA for the CDR3: TGTGCCAGCAGTTTCGGGAGAGAGGGGACCCAGTACTTC. Translation: CASSFGREGTQYF.

V gene TRBV30 combines with J gene TRBJ2-7; D perhaps matches TRBD1 (6 bases). Germline CDR1 and CDR2: GTSNPN and SVGIG (reference sequence). The CDR3 sequence is 11 residues long. V was cut by 5 bases and J by 3 bases, with 8 bases left in between. CDR3 bases: TGTGCCTGGGACAGGAGCTACGAGCAGTACTTC. Its translation is CAWDRSYEQYF.

V and J are TRBV6-6 and TRBJ2-7; 7 bases fit TRBD1. The CDR3 is 17 residues long. V was clipped by 5 bases and J by 6 bases; unmatched bases: 19. Germline V gene sequence: CDR1 MNHNY, CDR2 SVGAGI (reference sequence). The CDR3 here is CASSREGARSGSGEQYF. In DNA, the CDR3 is TGTGCCAGCAGTCGTGAGGGGGCACGGTCTGGATCTGGCGAGCAGTACTTC.

The chain joins TRBV5-4 to TRBJ2-3; TRBD2 agrees at 14 bases. The CDR3 runs 16 residues. Germline lookup yields CDR1 SGHNT and CDR2 YYREEE (reference sequence). V was clipped by 4 bases and J by 1 base; unmatched bases: 2. The CDR3 reads CASSTGLAGGTDTQYF. The CDR3, as DNA: TGTGCCAGCAGCACGGGACTAGCGGGGGGCACAGATACGCAGTATTTT.

The chain recombines TRBV30 with TRBJ2-3; TRBD1 matches 8 bases. V trimming: 4 bases; J trimming: 0 bases; junction bases outside the gene matches: 6. The germline gives CDR1 GTSNPN, CDR2 SVGIG (reference sequence). The CDR3 extends over 15 amino acids. As DNA, the CDR3 is TGTGCCTGGATTGGGACAGGCCCTAGCACAGATACGCAGTATTTT. It translates to CAWIGTGPSTDTQYF.

The chain uses TRBV5-1 and TRBJ2-1; a weak D match, TRBD1 (6 bases). The CDR3 sequence is 14 residues long. V was shortened by 3 bases and J by 5 bases, with 12 bases between the two germline ends. From germline, CDR1 is SGHRS and CDR2 YFSETQ. CDR3 sequence reads: CASSWGTNNNEQFF. The CDR3 nucleotides are TGCGCCAGCAGCTGGGGGACAAACAACAATGAGCAGTTCTTC.

CDR3 bases: TGCAGCGTTGAAACTCGGTTTAGCACAGATACGCAGTATTTT. Translated: CSVETRFSTDTQYF. This chain connects TRBV29-1 to TRBJ2-3; D gene unclear. The germline gives CDR1 SQVTM, CDR2 ANQGSEA. This CDR3 spans 14 amino acids. V gave up 2 bases and J gave up 0 bases, with 9 bases separating them.

This chain joins TRBV9 and TRBJ1-1; tentative D call: TRBD1 (6 bases). V gave up 0 bases and J gave up 1 base, with 19 bases separating them. The CDR3 is 18 residues long. Germline-derived CDR1 and CDR2 are SGDLS and YYNGEE. In nucleotides, the CDR3 is TGTGCCAGCAGCGTAGTGGGGTGGGTGGACAGTAAGAACACTGAAGCTTTCTTT. This codes for CASSVVGWVDSKNTEAFF.

By share, this clone counts as large. V is TRBV5-8 and J is TRBJ1-1; D possibly corresponds to TRBD1 (6 bases). This CDR3 spans 16 amino acids. V was shortened by 0 bases and J by 0 bases, with 12 bases between the two germline ends. In germline, CDR1 is SGHTS, CDR2 YDEGEE. CDR3 loop: CASSLVGGSVNTEAFF. CDR3 bases: TGTGCCAGCAGCTTGGTTGGGGGCTCGGTGAACACTGAAGCTTTCTTT. Looking up the rest from reference TRBV5-8 and TRBJ1-1 gives the full variable domain: EAGVTQSPTHLIKTRGQQATLRCSPISGHTSVYWYQQALGLGLQFLLWYDEGEERNRGNFPPRFSGRQFPNYSSELNVNALELEDSALYLCASSLVGGSVNTEAFFGQGTRLTVV.

The chain has TRBV7-9 and TRBJ1-2; TRBD1 aligns across 9 bases. Per the germline V gene, CDR1 is SEHNR and CDR2 is FQNEAQ (reference sequence). The CDR3 covers 15 residues. V lost 0 bases, J lost 7 bases, and 6 bases stayed unmatched. Written as DNA, the CDR3 is TGTGCCAGCAGCTTAGCCTGGGACAGGGAGAGTGGCTACACCTTC. Amino acid sequence: CASSLAWDRESGYTF.

The rearrangement uses TRBV6-5 and TRBJ1-4; no clear D gene. The CDR3 sequence is 14 residues long. Germline-derived CDR1 and CDR2 are MNHEY and SVGAGI. The ends were cut back, 4 bases at V and 8 bases at J, with 14 bases in the middle. CDR3 protein: CASSFADGGEKLFF. The CDR3 region has the DNA TGTGCCAGCAGTTTCGCCGACGGAGGGGAAAAACTGTTTTTT.

The V gene is TRBV5-1, the J gene TRBJ2-5; 14 nucleotides agree with TRBD2. V was pared by 3 bases and J by 4 bases, with 2 bases of the junction left unmatched. This CDR3 has 15 residues. The germline V gene encodes CDR1 SGHRS and CDR2 YFSETQ. The DNA of the CDR3 is TGCGCCAGCAGCTCTGGGACTAGCGGGAGAGAGACCCAGTACTTC. Its protein is CASSSGTSGRETQYF.

This rearrangement joins TRBV7-2 to TRBJ2-7; 10 bases match TRBD1. V lost 2 bases, J lost 6 bases, and 7 bases stayed unmatched. Germline V CDR1 and CDR2: SGHTA, FQGNSA. The CDR3 spans 15 residues. CDR3 in DNA: TGTGCCAGCAGCTTACTTGGGACAGGGGTCGGCGAGCAGTACTTC. This sequence encodes CASSLLGTGVGEQYF.

The chain has TRBV9 and TRBJ2-1, with 7 bases identical to TRBD2. With V trimmed by 1 base and J by 2 bases, 15 bases remained unmatched. Germline V gives CDR1 SGDLS, CDR2 YYNGEE. CDR3 length: 19 residues. DNA for the CDR3: TGTGCCAGCAGCGTAACGGTGTCGAGGGAGGGCCCCGCCTACAATGAGCAGTTCTTC. Translating it yields CASSVTVSREGPAYNEQFF. Complete variable domain (other parts from reference TRBV9 and TRBJ2-1): DSGVTQTPKHLITATGQRVTLRCSPRSGDLSVYWYQQSLDQGLQFLIQYYNGEERAKGNILERFSAQQFPDLHSELNLSSLELGDSALYFCASSVTVSREGPAYNEQFFGPGTRLTVL.

The V and J genes are TRBV30 and TRBJ1-5; 7 nucleotides align to TRBD1. J gave up 11 bases and V 3 bases, and 13 bases lay outside the gene matches. The CDR3 contains 14 residues. Per the germline V gene, CDR1 is GTSNPN and CDR2 is SVGIG (reference sequence). CDR3 sequence: CAWRAGTETESQHF. CDR3 coding DNA: TGTGCCTGGAGAGCCGGGACAGAGACTGAGTCCCAGCATTTT.

The V call is TRBV24-1, the J call TRBJ1-2; TRBD1 aligns across 8 bases. The CDR3 runs to 15 residues. J lost 2 bases, V lost 5 bases, and 6 bases had no gene match. Germline CDR1 is KGHDR and CDR2 is SFDVKD. The CDR3 DNA reads TGTGCCACCAGTGGGGGGACAGGACGGAACTATGGCTACACCTTC. It encodes CATSGGTGRNYGYTF.

In its sample, this clone was seen a few times. This chain links TRBV10-3 with TRBJ1-1; D is perhaps TRBD1 (6 bases). V was trimmed by 2 bases and J by 0 bases, leaving 10 bases between them. Germline CDR1 and CDR2: ENHRY and SYGVKD. This CDR3 has 15 residues. CDR3 region: CAISETRQVNTEAFF. The CDR3 DNA sequence: TGTGCCATCAGTGAGACCCGACAGGTGAACACTGAAGCTTTCTTT.

The chain recombines TRBV30 with TRBJ1-1, with no clear D. The ends were cut back, 5 bases at V and 1 base at J, with 8 bases in the middle. The germline V gene has CDR1 GTSNPN and CDR2 SVGIG (reference sequence). This CDR3 is built from 12 residues. The CDR3 DNA is TGTGCCTGGGAGTTGAGGAACACTGAAGCTTTCTTT. Translation gives CAWELRNTEAFF.

V gene TRBV27 combines with J gene TRBJ2-7; 7 positions agree with TRBD1. Losses at the gene ends were 2 bases for V and 3 bases for J; bases not matched to a gene: 4. CDR1 MNHEY and CDR2 SMNVEV come from the germline V gene (reference sequence). There are 14 residues in the CDR3. As DNA, the CDR3 is TGTGCCAGCAGTTTAGTGGGACAGATCTACGAGCAGTACTTC. Translation: CASSLVGQIYEQYF.